This T cell receptor (beta chain) was recorded in a study of shared clonotypes between healthy human individuals. Background on the study: CD8 memory received one plate per donor, CD8 naive two, CD4 memory three and CD4 naive three. General study findings and limits: It was only blood that was sampled, and tissue repertoires likely differ.

This CDR3 is built from 13 residues. The germline V gene has CDR1 MNHNS and CDR2 SASEGT. After removal of 5 bases from V and 5 bases from J, the junction contained 3 bases not matched to a gene. With respect to this clone: Its antigen is not identified.

It was at deep level that the assay was run. The repertoire was sequenced with immunoSEQ multiplex PCR; TCRdb's copy has only in-frame clones and lacks some. The table has about 1.5 million clones, roughly 96% seen once. The TCR comes from a man younger than 45 in good health. Material for sequencing was naive CD4+ T cells sorted from blood. The subset here: CD45RA+ positively selected. The chain has TRBV6-1 and TRBJ2-7; 10 bases fit TRBD1. CDR3 sequence reads: CASSRDRGDEQYF. The CDR3 coding sequence is TGTGCCAGCAGTCGGGACAGGGGCGACGAGCAGTACTTC.